A selection of T cell receptor beta chains follows, all from one sample in a study of cytomegalovirus exposure and HLA in healthy donors. The table came from immunoSEQ multiplex PCR; TCRdb's copy has only in-frame clones and leaves some out. The profile shows a few hundred thousand clones, about three quarters of them singletons. The sample was PBMCs. These receptors were obtained from a man younger than 35 in good health and CMV-seronegative. The CDR3 runs from the conserved cysteine through the conserved F or W. The D gene is left open where the match is weak. Not every row has a clone size; where given, it reads once, few, many or a size class.

TRBD2 | TRBJ2-1 | - | TRBV30 | TGTGCCTGGAGTGTAGGGTTAGCGGGGGCCTACAATGAGCAGTTCTTC | CAWSVGLAGAYNEQFF
- | TRBJ2-2 | - | TRBV25-1 | TGTGCCAGCAGTGAACGTCAGGTTAACCCCGGGGAGCTGTTTTTT | CASSERQVNPGELFF
- | TRBJ1-1 | - | TRBV6-5 | TGTGCCAGCAGGCCAACTCTCGGAGGGACTGAAGCTTTCTTT | CASRPTLGGTEAFF
TRBD1 | TRBJ1-1 | - | TRBV6-5 | TGTGCCAGCAGTTACTCAAGCCCCCAGGGGGCGGCTTTCTTT | CASSYSSPQGAAFF
- | TRBJ2-5 | - | TRBV7-2 | TGTGCCAGCAGCTTAGCGTCGGACTCGGATCCATACTTC | CASSLASDSDPYF
TRBD2 | TRBJ2-5 | - | TRBV29-1 | TGCAGCGTTGAGGGGTTCGTGGGAGGGCATAGCCAAGAGACCCAGTACTTC | CSVEGFVGGHSQETQYF
TRBD2 | TRBJ2-1 | - | TRBV5-4 | TGTGCCAGCAGCCCCGGTGGACTAGCGGTTGAGCAGTTCTTC | CASSPGGLAVEQFF
TRBD2 | TRBJ2-7 | - | TRBV5-1 | TGCGCCAGCAGCTTGGTAGCGGGAGGGCCCAACGAGCAGTACTTC | CASSLVAGGPNEQYF
- | TRBJ2-1 | - | TRBV4-1 | TGCGCCAGCAGCCATGTCCTAGGGAGGGGGGCCTACAATGAGCAGTTCTTC | CASSHVLGRGAYNEQFF
- | TRBJ1-4 | - | TRBV2 | TGTGCCAGCAGTGGACAGCTTAATGAAAAACTGTTTTTT | CASSGQLNEKLFF
- | TRBJ2-3 | - | TRBV19 | TGTGCCAGTAGTATGTGGGCTAGCACAGATACGCAGTATTTT | CASSMWASTDTQYF
TRBD1 | TRBJ2-7 | - | TRBV10-3 | TGTGCCATCAGTGGGACAGGGAACTACGAGCAGTACTTC | CAISGTGNYEQYF
- | TRBJ1-1 | many | TRBV5-1 | TGCGCCAGCAGCTTCCGTTTGAACACTGAAGCTTTCTTT | CASSFRLNTEAFF